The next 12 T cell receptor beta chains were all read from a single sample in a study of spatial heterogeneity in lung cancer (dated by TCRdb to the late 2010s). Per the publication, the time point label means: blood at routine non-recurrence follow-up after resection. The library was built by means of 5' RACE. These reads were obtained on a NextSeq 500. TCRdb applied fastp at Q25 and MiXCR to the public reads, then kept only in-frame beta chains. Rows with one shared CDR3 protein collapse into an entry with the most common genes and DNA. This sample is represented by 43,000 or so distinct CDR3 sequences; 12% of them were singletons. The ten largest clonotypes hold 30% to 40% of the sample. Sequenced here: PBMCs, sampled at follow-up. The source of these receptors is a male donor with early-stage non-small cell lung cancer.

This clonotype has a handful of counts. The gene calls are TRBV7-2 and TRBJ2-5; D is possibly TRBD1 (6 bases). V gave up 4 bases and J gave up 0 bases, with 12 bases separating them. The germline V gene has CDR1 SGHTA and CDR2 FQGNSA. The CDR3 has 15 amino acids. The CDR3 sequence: CASSSTGQNQETQYF. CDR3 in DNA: TGTGCCAGCAGCTCGACAGGACAGAACCAAGAGACCCAGTACTTC.

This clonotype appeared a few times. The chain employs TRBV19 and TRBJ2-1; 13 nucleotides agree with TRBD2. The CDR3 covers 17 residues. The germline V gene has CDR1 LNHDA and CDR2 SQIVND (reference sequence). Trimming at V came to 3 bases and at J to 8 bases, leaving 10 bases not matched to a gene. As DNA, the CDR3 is TGTGCCAGTAGTATCAATGTTGGGACTAGCGGGGCGGATGAGCAGTTCTTC. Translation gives CASSINVGTSGADEQFF.

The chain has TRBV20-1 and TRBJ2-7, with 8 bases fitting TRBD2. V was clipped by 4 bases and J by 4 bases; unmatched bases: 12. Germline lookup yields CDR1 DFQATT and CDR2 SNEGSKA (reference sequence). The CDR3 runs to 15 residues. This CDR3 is CSANWPASGLYEQYF. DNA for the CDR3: TGCAGTGCTAACTGGCCGGCTAGCGGGCTTTACGAGCAGTACTTC.

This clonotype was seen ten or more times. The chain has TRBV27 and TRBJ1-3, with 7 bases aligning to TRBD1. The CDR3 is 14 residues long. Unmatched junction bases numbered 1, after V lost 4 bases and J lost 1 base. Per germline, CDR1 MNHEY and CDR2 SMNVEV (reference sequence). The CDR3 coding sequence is TGTGCCAGCAGTTCGACAGGGTCTGGAAACACCATATATTTT. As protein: CASSSTGSGNTIYF.

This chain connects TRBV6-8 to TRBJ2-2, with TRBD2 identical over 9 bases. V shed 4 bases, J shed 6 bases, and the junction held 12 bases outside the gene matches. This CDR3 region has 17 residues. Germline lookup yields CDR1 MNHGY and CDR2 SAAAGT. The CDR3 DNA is TGTGCCAGCAGTTCAAGGCGTCAGCGGGAGGATCCCGGGGAGCTGTTTTTT. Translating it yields CASSSRRQREDPGELFF.

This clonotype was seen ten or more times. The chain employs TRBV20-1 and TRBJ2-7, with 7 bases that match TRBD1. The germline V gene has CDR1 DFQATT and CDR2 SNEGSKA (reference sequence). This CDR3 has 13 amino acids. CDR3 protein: CRAVQGIGYEQYF. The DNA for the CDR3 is TGCAGGGCGGTACAGGGGATCGGGTACGAGCAGTACTTC.

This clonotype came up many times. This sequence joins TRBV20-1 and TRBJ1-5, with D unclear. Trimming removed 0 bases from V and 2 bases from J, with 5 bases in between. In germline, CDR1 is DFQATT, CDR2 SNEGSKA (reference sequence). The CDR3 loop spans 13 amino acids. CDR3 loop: CSAREDGNQPQHF. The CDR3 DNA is TGCAGTGCTAGAGAGGATGGCAATCAGCCCCAGCATTTT.

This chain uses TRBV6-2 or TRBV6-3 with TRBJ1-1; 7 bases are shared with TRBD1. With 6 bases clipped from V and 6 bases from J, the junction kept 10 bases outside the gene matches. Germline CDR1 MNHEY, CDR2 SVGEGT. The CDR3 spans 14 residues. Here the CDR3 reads CASRRQGAPPEAFF. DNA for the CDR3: TGTGCCAGCAGGCGACAGGGCGCACCACCTGAAGCTTTCTTT.

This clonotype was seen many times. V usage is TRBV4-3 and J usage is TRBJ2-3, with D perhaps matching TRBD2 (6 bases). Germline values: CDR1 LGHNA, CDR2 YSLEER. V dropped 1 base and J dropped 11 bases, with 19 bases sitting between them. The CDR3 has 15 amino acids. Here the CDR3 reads CASSQGGTGGLGQYF. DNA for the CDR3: TGCGCCAGCAGCCAAGGGGGGACTGGAGGTCTGGGGCAGTATTTT.

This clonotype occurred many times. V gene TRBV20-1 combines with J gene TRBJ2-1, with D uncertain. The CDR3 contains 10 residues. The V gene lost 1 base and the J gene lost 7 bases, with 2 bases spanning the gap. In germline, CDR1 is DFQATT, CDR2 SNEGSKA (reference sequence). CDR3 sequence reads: CSARVNEQFF. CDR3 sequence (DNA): TGCAGTGCTAGAGTGAATGAGCAGTTCTTC.

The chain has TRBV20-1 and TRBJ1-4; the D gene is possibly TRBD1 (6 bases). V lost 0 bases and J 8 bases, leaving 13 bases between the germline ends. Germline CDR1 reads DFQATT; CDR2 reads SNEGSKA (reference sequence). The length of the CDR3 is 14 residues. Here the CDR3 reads CSARDLLQGEKLFF. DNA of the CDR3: TGCAGTGCTAGAGATCTCCTACAGGGAGAAAAACTGTTTTTT.

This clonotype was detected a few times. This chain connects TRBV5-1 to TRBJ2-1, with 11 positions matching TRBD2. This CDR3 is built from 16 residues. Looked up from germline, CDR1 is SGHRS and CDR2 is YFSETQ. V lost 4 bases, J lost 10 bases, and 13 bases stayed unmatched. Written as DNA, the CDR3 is TGCGCCAGCAGCATTACCGGGACTAGCGGATTCGGCGAGCAGTTCTTC. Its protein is CASSITGTSGFGEQFF.